The source of this TCR beta chain is a study of blood T cell repertoires in COVID-19. Only in-frame clones appear in the TCRdb table, and some are missing; sequencing was by immunoSEQ multiplex PCR. This table has about 40,000 clones, about 88% appearing once. CDR3 length equals 13 residues. V lost 8 bases, J lost 2 bases, and 5 bases stayed unmatched. The germline V gene has CDR1 MNHEY and CDR2 SMNVEV (reference sequence). This clone was seen a handful of times. What was sequenced was peripheral blood. The genes are TRBV27 and TRBJ1-2; 7 bases match TRBD1. The sequence was collected from a man aged 50-60 years in a cohort sampled during active COVID-19. CDR3 sequence: CASGRQGNYGYTF. In DNA form, the CDR3 reads TGTGCCAGCGGAAGACAGGGAAACTATGGCTACACCTTC.